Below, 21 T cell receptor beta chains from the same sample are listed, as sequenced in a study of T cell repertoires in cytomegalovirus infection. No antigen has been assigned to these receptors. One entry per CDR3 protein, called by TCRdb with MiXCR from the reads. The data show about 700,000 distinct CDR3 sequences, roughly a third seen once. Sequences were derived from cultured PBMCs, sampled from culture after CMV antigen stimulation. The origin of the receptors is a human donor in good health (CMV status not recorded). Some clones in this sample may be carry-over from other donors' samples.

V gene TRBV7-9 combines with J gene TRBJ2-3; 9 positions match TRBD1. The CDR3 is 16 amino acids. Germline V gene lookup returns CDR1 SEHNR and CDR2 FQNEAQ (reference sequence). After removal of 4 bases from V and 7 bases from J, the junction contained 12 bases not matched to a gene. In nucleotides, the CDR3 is TGTGCCAGCAGCTCAACAGGACAGGGGATAAGGCATACGCAGTATTTT. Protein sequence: CASSSTGQGIRHTQYF.

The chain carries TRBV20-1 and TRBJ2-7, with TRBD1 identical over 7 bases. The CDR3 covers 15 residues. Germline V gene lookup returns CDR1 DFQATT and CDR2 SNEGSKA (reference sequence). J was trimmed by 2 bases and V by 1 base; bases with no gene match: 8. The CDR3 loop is CSARAQPGQTYEQYF. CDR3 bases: TGCAGTGCTAGAGCTCAACCGGGACAGACCTACGAGCAGTACTTC.

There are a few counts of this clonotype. The CDR3 DNA sequence: TGTGCCAGCAGCTTAGGAGCGGACAAGGGAGTCTATGGCTACACCTTC. Amino acid sequence: CASSLGADKGVYGYTF. V and J are TRBV7-9 and TRBJ1-2; the D gene is possibly TRBD1 (5 bases). From germline, CDR1 is SEHNR and CDR2 FQNEAQ (reference sequence). The CDR3 length is 16 residues. With 1 base removed from V and 4 bases from J, the gap between germline ends came to 16 bases.

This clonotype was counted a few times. The CDR3 DNA reads as TGCGCCAGCAGCCCCGGCCCACCCTCCTACGAGCAGTACTTC. Its protein is CASSPGPPSYEQYF. This chain connects TRBV5-1 to TRBJ2-7; the D is unclear. V gave up 4 bases and J gave up 0 bases, with 11 bases separating them. Germline V gene lookup returns CDR1 SGHRS and CDR2 YFSETQ. The CDR3 length is 14 residues.

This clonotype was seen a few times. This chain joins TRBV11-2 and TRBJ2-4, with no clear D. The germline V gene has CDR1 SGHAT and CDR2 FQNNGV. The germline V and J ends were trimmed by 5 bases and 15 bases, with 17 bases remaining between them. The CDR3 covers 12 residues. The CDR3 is CASSIPGGSGYF. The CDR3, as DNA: TGTGCCAGCAGCATCCCGGGCGGCTCTGGGTACTTC.

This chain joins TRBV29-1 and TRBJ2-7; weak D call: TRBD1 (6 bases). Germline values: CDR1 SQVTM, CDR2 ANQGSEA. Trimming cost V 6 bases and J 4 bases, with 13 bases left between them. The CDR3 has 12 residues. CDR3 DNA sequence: TGCAGCGTAGCAACAGGGCCTTACGAGCAGTACTTC. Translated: CSVATGPYEQYF.

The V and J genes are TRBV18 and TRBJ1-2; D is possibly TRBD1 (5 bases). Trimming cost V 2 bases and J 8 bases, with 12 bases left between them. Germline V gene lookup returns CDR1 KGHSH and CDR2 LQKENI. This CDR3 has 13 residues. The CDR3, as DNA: TGTGCCAGCTCACCAGAACATCAGGGCGGCTACACCTTC. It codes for CASSPEHQGGYTF.

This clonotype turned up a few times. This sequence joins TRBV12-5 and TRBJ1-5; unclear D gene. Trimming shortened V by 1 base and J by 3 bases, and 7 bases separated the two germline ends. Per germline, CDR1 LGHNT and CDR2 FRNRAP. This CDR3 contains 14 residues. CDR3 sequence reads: CASGLGLPNQPQHF. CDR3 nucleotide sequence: TGTGCTAGTGGTTTGGGACTTCCCAATCAGCCCCAGCATTTT.

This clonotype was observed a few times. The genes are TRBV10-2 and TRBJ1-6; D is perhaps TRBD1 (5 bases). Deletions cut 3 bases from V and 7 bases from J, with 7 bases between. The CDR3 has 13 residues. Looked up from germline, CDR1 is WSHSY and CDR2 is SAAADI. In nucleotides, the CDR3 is TGCGCCAGCAGTGATGGGGGGAATTCACCCCTCCACTTT. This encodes CASSDGGNSPLHF.

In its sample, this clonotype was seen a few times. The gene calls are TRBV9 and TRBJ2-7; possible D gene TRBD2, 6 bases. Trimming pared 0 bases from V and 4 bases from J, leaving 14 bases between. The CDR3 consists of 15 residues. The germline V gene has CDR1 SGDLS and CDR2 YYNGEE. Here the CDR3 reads CASSVGGDEVYEQYF. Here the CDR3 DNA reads TGTGCCAGCAGCGTAGGGGGGGATGAGGTTTACGAGCAGTACTTC.

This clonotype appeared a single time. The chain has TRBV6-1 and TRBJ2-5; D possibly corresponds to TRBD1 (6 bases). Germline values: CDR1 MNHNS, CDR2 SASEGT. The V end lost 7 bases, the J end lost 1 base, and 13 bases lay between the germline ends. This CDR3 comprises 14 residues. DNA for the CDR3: TGTGCCAGCATCTCTAGGGGGTTCCAAGAGACCCAGTACTTC. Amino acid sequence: CASISRGFQETQYF.

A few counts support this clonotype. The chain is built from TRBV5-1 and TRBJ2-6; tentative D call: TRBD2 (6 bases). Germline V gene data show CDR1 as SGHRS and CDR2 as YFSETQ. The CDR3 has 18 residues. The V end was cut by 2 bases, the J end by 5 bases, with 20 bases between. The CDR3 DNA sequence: TGCGCCAGCAGCTTCGAGGGACTCCTAACGGGTTGGGCCAACGTCCTGACTTTC. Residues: CASSFEGLLTGWANVLTF.

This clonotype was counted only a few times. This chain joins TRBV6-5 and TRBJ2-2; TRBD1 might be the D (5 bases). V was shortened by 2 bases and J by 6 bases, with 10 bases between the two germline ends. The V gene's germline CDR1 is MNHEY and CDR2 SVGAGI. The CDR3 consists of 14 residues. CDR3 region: CASSYQGSAGELFF. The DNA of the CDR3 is TGTGCCAGCAGTTACCAGGGATCGGCCGGGGAGCTGTTTTTT.

The CDR3 coding sequence is TGCGCCAGCAGCCCCGGAGGTCGGGTTTCACCCCTCCACTTT. It specifies CASSPGGRVSPLHF. This chain joins TRBV5-1 and TRBJ1-6; D is uncertain. Germline values: CDR1 SGHRS, CDR2 YFSETQ. The CDR3 has 14 residues. The V end lost 4 bases, the J end lost 9 bases, and 14 bases lay between the germline ends.

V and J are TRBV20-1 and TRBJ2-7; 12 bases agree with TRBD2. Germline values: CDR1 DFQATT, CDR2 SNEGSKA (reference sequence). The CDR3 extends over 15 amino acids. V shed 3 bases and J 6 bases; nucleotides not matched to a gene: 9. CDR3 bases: TGCAGTGCTAGGTGGCTAGCGGGAGGGCCCAGCGAGCAGTACTTC. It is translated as CSARWLAGGPSEQYF.

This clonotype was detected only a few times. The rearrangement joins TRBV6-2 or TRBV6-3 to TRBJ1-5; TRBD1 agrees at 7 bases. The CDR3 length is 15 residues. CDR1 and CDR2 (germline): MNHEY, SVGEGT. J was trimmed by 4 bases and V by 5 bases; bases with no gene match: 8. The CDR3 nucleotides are TGTGCCAGCAGTATAGTATGGGACAGTAATCAGCCCCAGCATTTT. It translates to CASSIVWDSNQPQHF.

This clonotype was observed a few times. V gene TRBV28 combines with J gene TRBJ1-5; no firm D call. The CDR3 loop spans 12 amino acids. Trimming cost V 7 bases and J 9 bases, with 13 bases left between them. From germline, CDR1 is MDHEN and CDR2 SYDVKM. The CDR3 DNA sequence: TGTGCCAGCAATATAAGTCCCCGGCCCCAGCATTTT. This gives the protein CASNISPRPQHF.

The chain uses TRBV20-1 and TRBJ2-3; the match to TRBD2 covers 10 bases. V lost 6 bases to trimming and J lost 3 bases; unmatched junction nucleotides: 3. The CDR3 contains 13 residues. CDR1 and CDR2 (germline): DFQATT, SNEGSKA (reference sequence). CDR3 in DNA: TGCAGTGCGGGACTAGCGAATACAGATACGCAGTATTTT. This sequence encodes CSAGLANTDTQYF.

The CDR3 DNA reads as TGCAGTGCTAGCGGAGTGGTCGCAGATACGCAGTATTTT. As protein: CSASGVVADTQYF. V is TRBV20-1 and J is TRBJ2-3, with unresolved D. The V end lost 3 bases, the J end lost 4 bases, and 11 bases lay between the germline ends. This CDR3 contains 13 residues. Germline V gene lookup returns CDR1 DFQATT and CDR2 SNEGSKA (reference sequence).

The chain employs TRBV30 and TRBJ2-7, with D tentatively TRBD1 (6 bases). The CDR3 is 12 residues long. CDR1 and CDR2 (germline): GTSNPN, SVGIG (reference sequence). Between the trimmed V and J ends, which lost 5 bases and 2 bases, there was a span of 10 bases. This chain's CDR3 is CAWHRDTYEQYF. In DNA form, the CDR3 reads TGTGCCTGGCATCGGGACACCTACGAGCAGTACTTC.

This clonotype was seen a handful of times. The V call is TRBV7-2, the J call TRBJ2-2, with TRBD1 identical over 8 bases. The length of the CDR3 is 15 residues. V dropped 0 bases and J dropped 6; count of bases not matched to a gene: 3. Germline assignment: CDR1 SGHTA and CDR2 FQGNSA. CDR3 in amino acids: CASSLALQGAGELFF. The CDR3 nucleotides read TGTGCCAGCAGCTTAGCCTTACAGGGGGCCGGGGAGCTGTTTTTT.